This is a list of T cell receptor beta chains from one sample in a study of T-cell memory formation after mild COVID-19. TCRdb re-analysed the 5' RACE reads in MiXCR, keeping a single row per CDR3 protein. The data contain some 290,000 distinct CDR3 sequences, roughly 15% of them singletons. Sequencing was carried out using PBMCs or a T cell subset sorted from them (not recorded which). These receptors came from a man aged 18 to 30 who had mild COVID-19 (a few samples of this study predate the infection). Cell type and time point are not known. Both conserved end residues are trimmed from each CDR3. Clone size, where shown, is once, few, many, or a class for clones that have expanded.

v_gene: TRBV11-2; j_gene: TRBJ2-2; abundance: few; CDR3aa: ASSLIGYNTGELF
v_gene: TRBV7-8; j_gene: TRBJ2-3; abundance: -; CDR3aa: ASSWRTRVDTQY
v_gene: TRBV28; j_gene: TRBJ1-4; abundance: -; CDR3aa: ASSSGETNEKLF
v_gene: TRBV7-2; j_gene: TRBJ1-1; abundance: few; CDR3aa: ASSLGFRGENTEAF
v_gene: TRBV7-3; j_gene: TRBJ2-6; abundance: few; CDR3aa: ASSLDREASSGANVLT
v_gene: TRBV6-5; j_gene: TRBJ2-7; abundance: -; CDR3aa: ASSWGIQGQGNEQY
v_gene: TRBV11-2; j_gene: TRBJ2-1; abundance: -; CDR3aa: ASSLVGASREEQF
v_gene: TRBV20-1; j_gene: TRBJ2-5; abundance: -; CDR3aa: SARDSGRETQY
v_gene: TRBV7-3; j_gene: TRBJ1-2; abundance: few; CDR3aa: ASSHPTGTALEDYGYT
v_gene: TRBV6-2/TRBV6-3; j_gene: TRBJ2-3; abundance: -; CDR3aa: ASSYSIEVTDTQY
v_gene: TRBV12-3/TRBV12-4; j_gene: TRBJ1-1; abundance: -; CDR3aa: ASTLGGWEAF
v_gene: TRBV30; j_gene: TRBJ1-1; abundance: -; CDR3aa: AWGQGMSAF
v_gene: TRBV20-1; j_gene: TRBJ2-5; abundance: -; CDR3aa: SARSGFQETQY
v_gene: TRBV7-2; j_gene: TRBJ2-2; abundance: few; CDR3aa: ASSPRTGPNTGELF
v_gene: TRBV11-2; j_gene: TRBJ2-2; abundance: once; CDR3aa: ASSVGSGGLDTGELF
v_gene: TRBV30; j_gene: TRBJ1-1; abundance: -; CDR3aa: AWSDRQGNTEAF
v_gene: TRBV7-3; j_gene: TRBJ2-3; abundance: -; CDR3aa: ASSSTGGKDTQY
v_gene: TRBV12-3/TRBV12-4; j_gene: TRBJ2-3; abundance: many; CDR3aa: ASSHSTDTQY
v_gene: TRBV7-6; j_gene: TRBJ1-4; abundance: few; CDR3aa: ASSLGGRRNEKLF
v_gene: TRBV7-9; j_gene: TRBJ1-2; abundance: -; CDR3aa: AWWDDRNYGYT
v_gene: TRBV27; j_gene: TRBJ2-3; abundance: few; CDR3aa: ASSASGLTDTQY
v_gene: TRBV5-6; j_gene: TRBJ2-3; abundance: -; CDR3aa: ATSSLADTQY
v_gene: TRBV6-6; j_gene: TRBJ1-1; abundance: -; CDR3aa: ASSRRHDDEAF
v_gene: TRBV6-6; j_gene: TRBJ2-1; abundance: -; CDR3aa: ASSYTVNEQF
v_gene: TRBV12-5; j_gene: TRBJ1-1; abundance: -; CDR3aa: ASGLRGVNTEAF
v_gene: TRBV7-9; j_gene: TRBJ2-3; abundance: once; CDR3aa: ASSNPTGPSTDTQY
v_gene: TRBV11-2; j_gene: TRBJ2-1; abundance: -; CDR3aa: ASSFGRTAGNEQF
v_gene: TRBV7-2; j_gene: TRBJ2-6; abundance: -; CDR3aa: ASSLVGFSGANVLT
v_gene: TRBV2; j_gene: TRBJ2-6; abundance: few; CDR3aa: ASKVGLAGAGANVLT
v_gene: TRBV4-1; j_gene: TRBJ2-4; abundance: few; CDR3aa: ASSQTGLDIQY
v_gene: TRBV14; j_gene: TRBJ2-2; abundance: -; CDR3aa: ASSRNWGTGELF
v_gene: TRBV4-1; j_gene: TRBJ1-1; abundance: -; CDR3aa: ASSQDAGENTEAF
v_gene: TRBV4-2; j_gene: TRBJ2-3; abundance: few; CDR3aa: ASSQDQRGGPDTQY
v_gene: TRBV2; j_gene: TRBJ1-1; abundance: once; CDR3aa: ASSPSMPDPNGAF
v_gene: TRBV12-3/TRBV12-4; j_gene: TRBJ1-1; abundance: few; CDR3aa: ASSTLKNTEAF
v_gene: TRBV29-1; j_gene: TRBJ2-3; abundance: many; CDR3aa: SALNTDTQY
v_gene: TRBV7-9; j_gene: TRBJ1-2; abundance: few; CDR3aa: ASSLTPPGQVYT
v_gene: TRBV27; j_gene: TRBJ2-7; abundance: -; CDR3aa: ASSGPGLTDYEQY
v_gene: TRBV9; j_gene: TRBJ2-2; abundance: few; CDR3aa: ASSVGVAGSTGELF
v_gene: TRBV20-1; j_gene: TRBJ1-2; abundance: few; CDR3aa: SAPDRVRSGYT
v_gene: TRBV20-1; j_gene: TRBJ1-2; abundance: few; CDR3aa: SAEDRGKGYT
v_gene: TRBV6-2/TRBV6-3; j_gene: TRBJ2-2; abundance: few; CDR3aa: ASMGAGELF
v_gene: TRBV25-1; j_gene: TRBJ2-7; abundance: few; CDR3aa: ASTARYEQY
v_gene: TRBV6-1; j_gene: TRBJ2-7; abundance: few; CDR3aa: ASSNLLGLLYEQY
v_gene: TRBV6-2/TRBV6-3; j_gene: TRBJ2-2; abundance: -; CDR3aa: ASSSEGITGELF
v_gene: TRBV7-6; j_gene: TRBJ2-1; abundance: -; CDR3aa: ASSLAWGTSYNEQF
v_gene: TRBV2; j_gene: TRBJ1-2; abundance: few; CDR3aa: ASRGGQSNYGYT
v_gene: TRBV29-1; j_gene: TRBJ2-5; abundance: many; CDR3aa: SVELAGTGVWETQY
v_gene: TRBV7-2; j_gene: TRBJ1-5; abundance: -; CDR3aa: ASSQQGSGQPQH
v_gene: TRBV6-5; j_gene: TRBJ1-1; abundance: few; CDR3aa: ASSYGGGPEAF
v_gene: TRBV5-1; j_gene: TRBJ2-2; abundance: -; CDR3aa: ASSLLRAGGELF
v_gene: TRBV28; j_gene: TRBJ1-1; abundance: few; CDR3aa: ASSSRDRRGTEAF
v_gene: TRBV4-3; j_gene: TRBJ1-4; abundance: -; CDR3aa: ASSQDHQSSGKLF
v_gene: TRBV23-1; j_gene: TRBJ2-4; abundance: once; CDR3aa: ASSIEQGYIQY
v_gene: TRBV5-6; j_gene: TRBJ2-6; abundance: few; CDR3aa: ASSSVGMDLLSGANVLT
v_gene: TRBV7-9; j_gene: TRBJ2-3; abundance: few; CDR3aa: ASSEGLGIVTDTQY
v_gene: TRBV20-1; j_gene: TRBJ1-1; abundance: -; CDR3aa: SARDLNTEAF
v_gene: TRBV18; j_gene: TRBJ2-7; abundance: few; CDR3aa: ASSPGTSGGYEQY
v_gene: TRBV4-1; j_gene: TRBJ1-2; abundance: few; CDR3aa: ASTGHQNYGYT
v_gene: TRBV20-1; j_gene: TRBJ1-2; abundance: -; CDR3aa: SARDKGVSGYT